Sequencing of this T cell receptor beta chain was carried out in a study of T cell responses to AZD1222 COVID-19 vaccine (dated by TCRdb to about 2021). For the study in its entirety: Because spike-specific TCR depth and breadth did not differ between the two schedules, AZD1222 recipients who got a second dose at roughly 4 weeks were pooled with those who got a second dose at roughly 12 weeks. A total of 230 to 250 trial participants underwent TCR sequencing, of whom around 210 had received two doses of AZD1222 and around 26 had received two doses of the MenACWY control vaccine. Trial participants were enrolled into age subgroups of 18-55, 56-69 and 70-plus years, which contained about 150, 28 and 57 TCR-sequenced participants, respectively. Broad study findings and their caveats: Participants were mostly white British, with more females than males. The authors suggested clonal diversity may have been underestimated. The whole spike protein was spanned by vaccine-associated CD4 TCRs, and dominant responses were seen in regions 160-218 and 743-854. Because no day 14 peak-response samples were available, repertoires were characterized only after the peak T cell response. After two AZD1222 doses, spike-specific TCR breadth and depth were significantly higher than at day 0 and than in MenACWY recipients. Conclusions about previously exposed vaccinees are limited, since just five or six AZD1222 recipients were seropositive for SARS-CoV-2 at baseline. Epitopes outside the regions mutated in the B.1.351 and B.1.1.7 variants were reportedly recognized by nearly half of the unique spike-specific TCRs. In the small 56-69-year group, the increase in depth fell short of significance, most likely because of low power.

Taken from the germline V gene, the CDR1 and CDR2 loops are KGHSH and LQKENI. Including cysteine and phenylalanine, the CDR3 has 13 amino acids. Only CDR3 DNA remains: 39 bases, in frame from the first base. V and J lose 2 bases and 8 bases, and a span of 10 bases separates them. The time point tag for this specimen amounts to: baseline before first vaccination. Vaccinee samples were obtained from the UK trials COV001 and COV002, which included a single-blind randomized controlled phase 2/3 trial of AZD1222 (ChAdOx1 nCoV-19) in healthy adults. Trial participant PBMC samples were collected at day 0 and day 28 after the second dose for TCRbeta chain sequencing. A note on this clone: Its target antigen remains unknown. Base qualities are not at hand, and no much larger clone is one base apart.

The CDR3 regions of human TCRbeta chains were analyzed by immunosequencing. In the paper's pipeline: TCRs in the repertoires were matched against a reference library of SARS-CoV-2-specific TCRs that had been generated with the MIRA antigen-specificity platform. Breadth was defined as the fraction of unique TCRs that were SARS-CoV-2-associated. Depth was defined as the fraction of total T cells that were SARS-CoV-2-associated. Using the MIRA data, every spike-specific TCR was mapped to the spike region that the TCR reacted to and assigned to either a CD4 or a CD8 class. Log10-transformed breadth and depth values were compared by one-way ANOVA with Sidak's multiple comparisons tests. TCRdb provides this immuneACCESS table in a form limited to in-frame rearrangements. Some clones are lacking; in checked studies, under half of them reflect an unresolved V gene, and why the rest are absent is not known. That table furnishes V, J and clone size, whereas the DNA furnished D and trimming. The table for this sample lists 140,000 or so clones; 80% to 90% of them were counted only once. Clones ranked in the top ten supply 1.5% to 2% of the sample.

The specimen was peripheral blood, collected on day 0 of AZD1222 vaccination. This sequence uses TRBV18 and TRBJ2-1; a weak D assignment points to TRBD2 (6 bases agree). This TCR was sampled from an adult in good health. DNA sequence: TGTGCCAGCTCACCAACTAGCCTTGATGAGCAGTTCTTC. Translated, this is CASSPTSLDEQFF.